The 27 T cell receptor beta chains given below trace back to one sample, sequenced in a study of blood T cell repertoires in COVID-19. The repertoire was sequenced with immunoSEQ multiplex PCR; TCRdb's copy has only in-frame clones and lacks some. In the table there are approximately 190,000 clones, 82% of which are singletons. The sequencing input was peripheral blood. These receptors all come from a woman in her fifties or sixties with COVID-19, enrolled during active disease.

This chain joins TRBV7-9 and TRBJ1-2; D gene uncertain. This CDR3 region has 13 residues. The V and J ends lost 8 bases and 4 bases respectively, with 14 bases between them. The germline V gene encodes CDR1 SEHNR and CDR2 FQNEAQ (reference sequence). This CDR3 is CASDQGGSYGYTF. CDR3 in DNA: TGTGCCAGCGATCAAGGCGGGTCCTATGGCTACACCTTC.

The chain couples TRBV7-3 to TRBJ2-2, with D uncertain. Germline CDR1 is SGHTA and CDR2 is FQGTGA. The CDR3 has 16 amino acids. V lost 1 base and J 1 base, leaving 10 bases between the germline ends. The CDR3 loop reads CASSLNPLMNTGELFF. In nucleotides, the CDR3 is TGTGCCAGCAGCTTAAATCCACTAATGAACACCGGGGAGCTGTTTTTT.

The CDR3 loop is CASSLSTGRWDAEAFF. The CDR3 region has the DNA TGCGCCAGCAGCTTATCGACAGGGCGGTGGGACGCTGAAGCTTTCTTT. The chain employs TRBV5-1 and TRBJ1-1; 7 bases line up with TRBD1. After removal of 2 bases from V and 6 bases from J, the junction contained 13 bases not matched to a gene. Germline V CDR1 and CDR2: SGHRS, YFSETQ. The CDR3 is 16 amino acids.

This chain joins TRBV28 and TRBJ2-1, with 9 bases lining up with TRBD2. The germline V gene encodes CDR1 MDHEN and CDR2 SYDVKM. With V trimmed by 7 bases and J by 7 bases, 8 bases remained unmatched. The CDR3 consists of 14 residues. The CDR3 loop is CASTKAGGNNEQFF. CDR3 in DNA: TGTGCCAGCACGAAGGCGGGAGGGAATAATGAGCAGTTCTTC.

The V and J genes are TRBV11-3 and TRBJ1-6; a possible D gene is TRBD1 (6 bases). The germline CDR1 and CDR2 sequences are SGHNT and YENEEA. V shed 6 bases and J shed 7 bases, with 10 bases lying between them. The CDR3 is made up of 13 amino acids. The CDR3 sequence: CASSPDRNSPLHF. The CDR3 DNA reads TGTGCCAGCAGTCCGGACAGAAATTCACCCCTCCACTTT.

V gene TRBV5-1 combines with J gene TRBJ1-1; possible D gene TRBD1, 6 bases. Trimming stripped 3 bases from V and 0 bases from J, with 9 bases between. The CDR3 contains 14 residues. Germline loops: CDR1 SGHRS, CDR2 YFSETQ. The CDR3 protein is CASSSGQLNTEAFF. DNA of the CDR3: TGCGCCAGCAGCTCCGGACAGTTGAACACTGAAGCTTTCTTT. The full variable domain, rest sourced from reference TRBV5-1 and TRBJ1-1, is KAGVTQTPRYLIKTRGQQVTLSCSPISGHRSVSWYQQTPGQGLQFLFEYFSETQRNKGNFPGRFSGRQFSNSRSEMNVSTLELGDSALYLCASSSGQLNTEAFFGQGTRLTVV.

This sequence joins TRBV7-9 and TRBJ1-4, with 8 nucleotides matching TRBD1. The germline V gene has CDR1 SEHNR and CDR2 FQNEAQ (reference sequence). J lost 4 bases, V lost 5 bases, and 3 bases had no gene match. The CDR3 has 14 residues. For the CDR3, the DNA is TGTGCCAGCAGCACGGGACAGGTTAATGAAAAACTGTTTTTT. This sequence encodes CASSTGQVNEKLFF.

This chain uses TRBV27 with TRBJ2-7; 10 bases are a match to TRBD2. Looked up from germline, CDR1 is MNHEY and CDR2 is SMNVEV (reference sequence). The ends lost 2 bases at V and 5 bases at J; junction bases unmatched: 9. CDR3 length equals 16 residues. This CDR3 reads CASSLEPGLARHEQYF. DNA for the CDR3: TGTGCCAGCAGTTTAGAGCCGGGACTAGCGCGCCACGAGCAGTACTTC.

The gene calls are TRBV7-3 and TRBJ2-3, with 12 bases lining up with TRBD1. CDR3 size: 15 residues. Germline V gene lookup returns CDR1 SGHTA and CDR2 FQGTGA. J gave up 4 bases and V 4 bases, and 3 bases lay outside the gene matches. For the CDR3, the DNA is TGTGCCAGCAGCTCGGGACAGGGGGCTGCAGATACGCAGTATTTT. Translated, it gives CASSSGQGAADTQYF.

The V call is TRBV28, the J call TRBJ1-1; 7 bases match TRBD1. CDR3 size: 14 residues. In germline, CDR1 is MDHEN, CDR2 SYDVKM. J gave up 5 bases and V 3 bases, and 6 bases lay outside the gene matches. The CDR3 sequence: CASSFRARGTEAFF. The CDR3 DNA follows: TGTGCCAGCAGTTTCAGGGCCAGGGGGACTGAAGCTTTCTTT.

The rearrangement links TRBV23-1 to TRBJ2-1, with D possibly matching TRBD2 (5 bases). TRBV23-1 is filed as an ORF, its function uncertain. Trimming pared 0 bases from V and 2 bases from J, leaving 17 bases between. CDR3 size: 18 residues. The CDR3 spells CASSQSPVGSGAYNEQFF. Written as DNA, the CDR3 is TGCGCCAGCAGTCAATCCCCCGTGGGCTCCGGGGCCTACAATGAGCAGTTCTTC.

The V gene is TRBV5-1, the J gene TRBJ1-2; possibly TRBD1 for D (5 bases). V lost 0 bases and J lost 8, with 17 bases in between. The germline gives CDR1 SGHRS, CDR2 YFSETQ. The CDR3 extends over 15 amino acids. This CDR3 reads CASSLDSRQGGGYTF. Written as DNA, the CDR3 is TGCGCCAGCAGCTTGGATTCTCGGCAGGGAGGCGGCTACACCTTC.

V gene TRBV20-1 combines with J gene TRBJ2-7, with 8 positions matching TRBD2. The CDR3 length is 14 residues. With V trimmed by 3 bases and J by 0 bases, 4 bases remained unmatched. Per germline, CDR1 DFQATT and CDR2 SNEGSKA (reference sequence). In DNA form, the CDR3 reads TGCAGTGCTAGTTATAGCGGGAACTCCTACGAGCAGTACTTC. This encodes CSASYSGNSYEQYF.

The chain is built from TRBV5-1 and TRBJ2-1; TRBD1 aligns across 9 bases. The CDR3 loop spans 24 amino acids. CDR1 is SGHRS, CDR2 YFSETQ, per germline. The V and J ends lost 3 bases and 8 bases, in that order; junction bases with no gene match: 36. Here the CDR3 reads CASSSPRAGQGVLAQSDVYYEQFF. The CDR3 bases are TGCGCCAGCAGCTCCCCCCGAGCGGGACAGGGTGTCTTAGCGCAAAGTGATGTTTACTATGAGCAGTTCTTC.

This chain uses TRBV6-6 with TRBJ2-1; possibly TRBD2 for D (5 bases). The V end was cut by 0 bases, the J end by 10 bases, with 16 bases between. Germline loops: CDR1 MNHNY, CDR2 SVGAGI (reference sequence). This CDR3 comprises 15 residues. CDR3 residues: CASSYSHTQRGEQFF. The CDR3 region has the DNA TGTGCCAGCAGTTACTCCCATACCCAACGAGGGGAGCAGTTCTTC.

V gene TRBV7-2 combines with J gene TRBJ1-2, with D perhaps TRBD1 (5 bases). Germline V gene lookup returns CDR1 SGHTA and CDR2 FQGNSA. Trimming cost V 1 base and J 8 bases, with 26 bases left between them. This CDR3 is built from 18 residues. In DNA form, the CDR3 reads TGTGCCAGCAGCTTAGTGGGTACAGGTGGTAATCACGCGGGAGGCTACACCTTC. This translates into CASSLVGTGGNHAGGYTF.

This chain links TRBV14 with TRBJ2-1, with TRBD1 identical over 7 bases. CDR3 size: 13 residues. J gave up 3 bases and V 7 bases, and 3 bases lay outside the gene matches. Germline V gives CDR1 SGHDN, CDR2 FVKESK. DNA for the CDR3: TGTGCCAGCAACAGGGGTGACTACAATGAGCAGTTCTTC. Translated, it gives CASNRGDYNEQFF.

This sequence joins TRBV19 and TRBJ2-1, with 9 bases that match TRBD2. The CDR3 spans 21 residues. The germline gives CDR1 LNHDA, CDR2 SQIVND (reference sequence). The junction had 21 bases not matched to a gene; V was cut back by 6 bases and J by 0 bases. The CDR3: CASRISSGSMGWRGSYNEQFF. The CDR3 DNA reads as TGTGCCAGTAGGATTAGTAGCGGGAGTATGGGTTGGAGGGGCTCCTACAATGAGCAGTTCTTC.

The chain uses TRBV24-1 and TRBJ2-1, with 15 bases that match TRBD2. V lost 0 bases, J lost 9 bases, and 5 bases stayed unmatched. Germline V gene lookup returns CDR1 KGHDR and CDR2 SFDVKD. The CDR3 loop spans 17 amino acids. The CDR3 DNA reads as TGTGCCACCAGTGATTTGGGCGTGGGACTAGCGGGAGGTGAGCAGTTCTTC. Translated, it gives CATSDLGVGLAGGEQFF.

The V and J genes are TRBV2 and TRBJ2-2, with 7 bases lining up with TRBD2. Germline CDR1 reads SNHLY; CDR2 reads FYNNEI. V lost 7 bases, J lost 2 bases, and 10 bases stayed unmatched. This CDR3 has 16 residues. The CDR3 sequence is CASISFEGLNTGELFF. The DNA for the CDR3 is TGTGCCAGCATCTCCTTCGAGGGACTAAACACCGGGGAGCTGTTTTTT.

The gene calls are TRBV28 and TRBJ1-4; no firm D call. Trimming removed 5 bases at V and 8 bases at J, with 18 bases between. CDR3 length: 15 amino acids. The germline V gene encodes CDR1 MDHEN and CDR2 SYDVKM. The CDR3 sequence is CASSPKAGREEKLFF. Written as DNA, the CDR3 is TGTGCCAGCAGTCCCAAGGCAGGAAGAGAAGAAAAACTGTTTTTT.

This rearrangement joins TRBV18 to TRBJ2-2; D remains unclear. This CDR3 has 15 amino acids. Germline V gene data show CDR1 as KGHSH and CDR2 as LQKENI. V lost 1 base and J lost 3, with 9 bases in between. The CDR3 sequence is CASSPLRWDTGELFF. Here the CDR3 DNA reads TGTGCCAGCTCACCACTGAGGTGGGACACCGGGGAGCTGTTTTTT.

The rearrangement uses TRBV5-6 and TRBJ1-3, with D possibly being TRBD1 (5 bases). Germline V gene lookup returns CDR1 SGHDT and CDR2 YYEEEE. V was clipped by 1 base and J by 4 bases, with 21 bases between them. CDR3 size: 18 residues. CDR3 sequence: CASSLMKGLVRGGNTIYF. CDR3 nucleotide sequence: TGTGCCAGCAGCTTGATGAAGGGGTTGGTGCGGGGAGGAAACACCATATATTTT.

This chain's CDR3 is CASSQKRGQQAYEQYF. DNA for the CDR3: TGTGCCAGCAGCCAAAAAAGGGGACAGCAAGCTTACGAGCAGTACTTC. This chain uses TRBV3-1 (or the pseudogene TRBV3-2) with TRBJ2-7, with TRBD1 matching 7 bases. The CDR3 spans 16 residues. Germline V lookup: CDR1 LGHDT, CDR2 YNNKEL (reference sequence). The V and J ends lost 2 bases and 4 bases, in that order; junction bases with no gene match: 11.

CDR3 region: CASSLVREDYGYTF. CDR3 DNA: TGTGCCAGCAGCTTGGTACGGGAGGACTATGGCTACACCTTC. This sequence joins TRBV5-4 and TRBJ1-2, with unresolved D. The germline V and J ends were trimmed by 0 bases and 3 bases, with 9 bases remaining between them. The CDR3 contains 14 residues. CDR1 SGHNT and CDR2 YYREEE come from the germline V gene (reference sequence).

The V and J genes are TRBV19 and TRBJ1-1; weak D call: TRBD1 (5 bases). Germline-derived CDR1 and CDR2 are LNHDA and SQIVND (reference sequence). Trimming left V 2 bases short and J 8 bases short, with 15 bases between. The length of the CDR3 is 14 residues. The CDR3 DNA reads as TGTGCCAGTAGTATAAGTGGGGGGATTCGGGAAGCTTTCTTT. Its protein product is CASSISGGIREAFF.

This sequence joins TRBV27 and TRBJ1-5; D call uncertain. From germline, CDR1 is MNHEY and CDR2 SMNVEV (reference sequence). The V and J ends lost 2 bases and 0 bases respectively, with 11 bases between them. The CDR3 contains 16 residues. CDR3 sequence: CASSLNGVVSNQPQHF. CDR3 DNA: TGTGCCAGCAGTTTAAACGGGGTAGTTAGCAATCAGCCCCAGCATTTT.